This TCR beta chain derives from a study of Ad26.COV2.S vaccination and SARS-CoV-2 variants. Indicated treatment: some 20 received Ad26.COV2.S at low or high dose, single or two shots; about 5 received placebo; per-sample allocation not given. Day 63 following the first vaccine or placebo injection was when the samples were taken. It was Wuhan-strain SARS-CoV-2 spike that the Ad26 vaccine vector expressed. Sequencing used immunoSEQ multiplex PCR; TCRdb keeps in-frame clones, though not all of them. The sample lists roughly 680,000 clones, 80% to 90% occurring once. This sequence originates from a person between 18 and 60 years old who received the Ad26.COV2.S COVID-19 vaccine or a placebo. The sequencing used peripheral blood, collected in a trial of Ad26.COV2.S vaccine versus placebo.

The CDR3 DNA reads TGTGCCAGTAGTATTAAGGCCAGGTTGGATGAGCAGTTCTTC. Translation: CASSIKARLDEQFF. The chain links TRBV19 to TRBJ2-1; no clear D gene. Per germline, CDR1 LNHDA and CDR2 SQIVND (reference sequence). The CDR3 spans 14 residues. Trimming stripped 3 bases from V and 8 bases from J, with 14 bases between.